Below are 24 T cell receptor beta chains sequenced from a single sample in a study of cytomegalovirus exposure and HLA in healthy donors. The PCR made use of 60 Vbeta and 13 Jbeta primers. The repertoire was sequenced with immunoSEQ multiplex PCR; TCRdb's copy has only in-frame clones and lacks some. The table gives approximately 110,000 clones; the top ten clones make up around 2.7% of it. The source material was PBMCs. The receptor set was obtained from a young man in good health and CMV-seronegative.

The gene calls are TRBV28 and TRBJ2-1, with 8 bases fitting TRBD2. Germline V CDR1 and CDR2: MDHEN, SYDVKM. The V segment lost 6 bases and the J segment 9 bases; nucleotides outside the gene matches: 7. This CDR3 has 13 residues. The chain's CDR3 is CASRASGRGEQFF. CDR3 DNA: TGTGCCAGCAGGGCCAGCGGGAGAGGTGAGCAGTTCTTC.

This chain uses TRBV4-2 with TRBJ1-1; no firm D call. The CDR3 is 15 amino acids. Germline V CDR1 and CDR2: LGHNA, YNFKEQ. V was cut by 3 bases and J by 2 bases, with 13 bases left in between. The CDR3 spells CASSHTAGVNTEAFF. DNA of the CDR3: TGTGCCAGCAGCCACACTGCCGGGGTTAACACTGAAGCTTTCTTT.

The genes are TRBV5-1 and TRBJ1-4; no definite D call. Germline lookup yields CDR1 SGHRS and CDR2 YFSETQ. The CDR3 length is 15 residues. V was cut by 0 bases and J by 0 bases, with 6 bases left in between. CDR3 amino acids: CASSLAEATNEKLFF. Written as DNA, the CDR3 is TGCGCCAGCAGCTTGGCAGAAGCAACTAATGAAAAACTGTTTTTT.

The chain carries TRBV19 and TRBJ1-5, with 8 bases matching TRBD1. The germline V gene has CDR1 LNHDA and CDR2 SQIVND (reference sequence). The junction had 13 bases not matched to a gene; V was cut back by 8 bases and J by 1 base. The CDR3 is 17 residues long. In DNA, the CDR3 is TGTGCCAGTGTTAGGACAGGGCCCGGGGGCAGCAATCAGCCCCAGCATTTT. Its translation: CASVRTGPGGSNQPQHF.

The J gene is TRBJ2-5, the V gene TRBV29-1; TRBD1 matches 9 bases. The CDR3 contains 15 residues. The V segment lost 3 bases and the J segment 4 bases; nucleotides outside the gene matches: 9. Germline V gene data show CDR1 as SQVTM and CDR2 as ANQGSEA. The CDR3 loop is CSVDTGTGSTETQYF. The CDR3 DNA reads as TGCAGCGTTGACACCGGGACAGGGAGTACAGAGACCCAGTACTTC.

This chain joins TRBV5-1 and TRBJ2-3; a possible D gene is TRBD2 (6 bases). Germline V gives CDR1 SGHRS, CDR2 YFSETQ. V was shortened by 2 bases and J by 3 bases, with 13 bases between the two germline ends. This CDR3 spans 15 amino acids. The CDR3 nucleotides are TGCGCCAGCAGCTTTCGGGGTGCGGGGACAGATACGCAGTATTTT. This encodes CASSFRGAGTDTQYF.

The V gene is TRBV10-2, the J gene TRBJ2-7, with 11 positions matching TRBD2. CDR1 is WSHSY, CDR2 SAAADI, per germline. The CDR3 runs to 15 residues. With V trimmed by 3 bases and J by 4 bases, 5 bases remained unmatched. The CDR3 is CASSEGTSGPYEQYF. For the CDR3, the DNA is TGCGCCAGCAGTGAAGGGACTAGCGGACCTTACGAGCAGTACTTC.

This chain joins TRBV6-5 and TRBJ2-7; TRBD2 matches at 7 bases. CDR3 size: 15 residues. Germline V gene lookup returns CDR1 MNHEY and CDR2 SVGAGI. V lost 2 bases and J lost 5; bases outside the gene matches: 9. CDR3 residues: CASSYRLGRVDEQYF. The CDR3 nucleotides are TGTGCCAGCAGTTACCGCTTAGGGAGGGTCGACGAGCAGTACTTC.

Here the CDR3 DNA reads TGTGCCAGCAGTAAATACTACGAGCAGTACTTC. Its protein product is CASSKYYEQYF. The chain couples TRBV28 to TRBJ2-7; no reliable D call. The CDR3 runs 11 residues. CDR1 is MDHEN and CDR2 is SYDVKM in the germline V gene. V was clipped by 5 bases and J by 3 bases, with 5 bases between them.

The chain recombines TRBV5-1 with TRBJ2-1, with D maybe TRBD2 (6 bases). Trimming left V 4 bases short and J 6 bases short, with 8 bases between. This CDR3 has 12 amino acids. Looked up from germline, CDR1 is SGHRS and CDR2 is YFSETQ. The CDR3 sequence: CASSREANEQFF. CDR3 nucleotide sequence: TGCGCCAGCAGCAGGGAGGCCAATGAGCAGTTCTTC. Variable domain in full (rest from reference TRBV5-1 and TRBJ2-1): KAGVTQTPRYLIKTRGQQVTLSCSPISGHRSVSWYQQTPGQGLQFLFEYFSETQRNKGNFPGRFSGRQFSNSRSEMNVSTLELGDSALYLCASSREANEQFFGPGTRLTVL.

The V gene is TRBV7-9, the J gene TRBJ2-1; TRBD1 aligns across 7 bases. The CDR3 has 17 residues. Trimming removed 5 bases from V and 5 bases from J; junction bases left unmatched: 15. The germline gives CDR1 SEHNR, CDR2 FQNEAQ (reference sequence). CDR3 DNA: TGTGCCAGCAGCCCGAACCTGAACAGGGGCGGTAACAATGAGCAGTTCTTC. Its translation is CASSPNLNRGGNNEQFF.

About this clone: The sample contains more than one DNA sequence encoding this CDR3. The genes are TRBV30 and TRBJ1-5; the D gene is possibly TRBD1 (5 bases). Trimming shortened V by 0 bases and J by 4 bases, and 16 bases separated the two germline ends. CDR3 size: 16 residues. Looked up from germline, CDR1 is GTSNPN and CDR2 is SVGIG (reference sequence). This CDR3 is CAWSVSGRERNQPQHF. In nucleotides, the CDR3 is TGTGCCTGGAGTGTATCGGGCAGGGAAAGAAATCAGCCCCAGCATTTT.

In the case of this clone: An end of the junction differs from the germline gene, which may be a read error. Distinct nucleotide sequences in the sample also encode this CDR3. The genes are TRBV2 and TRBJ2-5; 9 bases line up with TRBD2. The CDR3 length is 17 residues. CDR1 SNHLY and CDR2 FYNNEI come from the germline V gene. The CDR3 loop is CASSKLGATSGQETQYF. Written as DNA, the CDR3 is TGTGCCAGCAGCAAACTGGGGGCGACTAGCGGTCAAGAAACCCAGTACTTC.

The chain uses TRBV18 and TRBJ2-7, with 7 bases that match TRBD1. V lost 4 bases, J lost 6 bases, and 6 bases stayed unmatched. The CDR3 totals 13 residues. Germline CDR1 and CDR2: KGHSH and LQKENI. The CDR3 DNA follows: TGTGCCAGCTCACGGACCGGGACAGTCGAGCAGTACTTC. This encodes CASSRTGTVEQYF.

DNA of the CDR3: TGTGCCAGCAGTGATGAGGGACAGTCCTACGAGCAGTACTTC. Protein: CASSDEGQSYEQYF. The chain combines TRBV7-2 with TRBJ2-7; 7 bases line up with TRBD1. CDR3 length: 14 residues. V gave up 6 bases and J gave up 1 base; unmatched junction bases: 6. In germline, CDR1 is SGHTA, CDR2 FQGNSA.

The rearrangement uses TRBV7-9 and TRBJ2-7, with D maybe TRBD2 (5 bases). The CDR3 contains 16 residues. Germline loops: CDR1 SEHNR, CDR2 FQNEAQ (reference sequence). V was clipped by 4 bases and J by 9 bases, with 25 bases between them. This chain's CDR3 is CASSSALVSWRWGQYF. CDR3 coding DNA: TGTGCCAGCAGCTCAGCACTAGTTAGCTGGCGATGGGGGCAGTACTTC.

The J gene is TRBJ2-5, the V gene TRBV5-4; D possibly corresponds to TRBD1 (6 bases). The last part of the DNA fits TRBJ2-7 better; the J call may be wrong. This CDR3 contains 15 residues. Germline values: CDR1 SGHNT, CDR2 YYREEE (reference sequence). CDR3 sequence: CASSFGGHPSYEQYF. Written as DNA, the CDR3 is TGTGCCAGCAGCTTTGGGGGACACCCTTCCTACGAGCAGTACTTC.

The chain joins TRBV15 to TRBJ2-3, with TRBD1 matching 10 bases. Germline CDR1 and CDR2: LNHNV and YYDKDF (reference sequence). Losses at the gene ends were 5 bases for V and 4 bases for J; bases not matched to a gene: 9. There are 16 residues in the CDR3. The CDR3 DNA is TGTGCCACCAGCCCCCGAGGAGGGACAGGGGCAGATACGCAGTATTTT. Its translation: CATSPRGGTGADTQYF.

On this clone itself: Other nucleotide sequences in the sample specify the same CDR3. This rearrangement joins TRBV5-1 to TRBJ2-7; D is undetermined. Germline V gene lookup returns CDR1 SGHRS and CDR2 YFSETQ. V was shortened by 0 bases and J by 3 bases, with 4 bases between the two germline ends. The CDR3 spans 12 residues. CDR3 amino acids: CASSLDNYEQYF. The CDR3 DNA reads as TGCGCCAGCAGCTTGGATAACTACGAGCAGTACTTC. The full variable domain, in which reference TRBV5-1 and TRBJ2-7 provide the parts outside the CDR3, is KAGVTQTPRYLIKTRGQQVTLSCSPISGHRSVSWYQQTPGQGLQFLFEYFSETQRNKGNFPGRFSGRQFSNSRSEMNVSTLELGDSALYLCASSLDNYEQYFGPGTRLTVT.

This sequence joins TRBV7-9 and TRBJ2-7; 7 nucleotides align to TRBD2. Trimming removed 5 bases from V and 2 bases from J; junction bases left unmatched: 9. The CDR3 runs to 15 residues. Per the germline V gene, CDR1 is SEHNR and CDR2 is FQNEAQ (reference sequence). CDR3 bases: TGTGCCAGCAGCCCGGCGACTAGCCGCCCCTACGAGCAGTACTTC. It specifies CASSPATSRPYEQYF.

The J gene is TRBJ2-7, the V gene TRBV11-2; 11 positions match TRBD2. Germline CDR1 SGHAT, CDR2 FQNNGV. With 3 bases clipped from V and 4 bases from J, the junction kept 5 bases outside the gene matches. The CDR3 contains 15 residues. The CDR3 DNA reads TGTGCCAGCAGCTTTACTAGCGGGAGAGAATACGAGCAGTACTTC. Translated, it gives CASSFTSGREYEQYF.

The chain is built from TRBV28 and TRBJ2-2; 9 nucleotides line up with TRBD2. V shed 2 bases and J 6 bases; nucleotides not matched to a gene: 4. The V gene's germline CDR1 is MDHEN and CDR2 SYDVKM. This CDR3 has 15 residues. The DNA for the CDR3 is TGTGCCAGCAGTTTACGACTAGCGGCGCCCGGGGAGCTGTTTTTT. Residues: CASSLRLAAPGELFF.

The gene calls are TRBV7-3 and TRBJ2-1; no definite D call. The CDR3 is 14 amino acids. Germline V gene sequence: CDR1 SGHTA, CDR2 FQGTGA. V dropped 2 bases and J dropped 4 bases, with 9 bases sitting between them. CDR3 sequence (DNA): TGTGCCAGCAGCTTATACCCTAATTACAATGAGCAGTTCTTC. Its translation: CASSLYPNYNEQFF.

The CDR3 DNA sequence: TGCGCCAGCAGCCGGACAGGGGGCTTACCTGGGGACGAGCAGTACTTC. Translation gives CASSRTGGLPGDEQYF. The chain uses TRBV4-1 and TRBJ2-7, with 11 bases matching TRBD1. CDR3 length: 16 amino acids. Trimming cost V 4 bases and J 5 bases; bases outside gene matches: 10. Germline V gene data show CDR1 as MGHRA and CDR2 as YSYEKL.